This T cell receptor (beta chain) comes out of a study of shared clonotypes between healthy human individuals. Comment on this clone: Antigen unknown.

Using immunoSEQ multiplex PCR, the repertoire was profiled, and TCRdb retains in-frame clones only, with some absent. Here the sample spans some 2,000,000 clones, around 95% being singletons. The CDR3 runs 15 residues. Germline CDR1 is SQVTM and CDR2 is ANQGSEA. V lost 4 bases to trimming and J lost 0 bases, with 15 bases between them. Researchers partitioned CD4+ cells into CD45RA+ naive and CD45RA-negative memory subsets. General study points: Represented genetic and exposure-history diversity was restricted by having few donors. Investigators expected sequencing depth to affect clonotype sharing among donors.

The chain links TRBV29-1 to TRBJ1-1, with unresolved D. The receptor was derived from a man younger than 35 in good health. The sample consisted of naive CD4+ T cells sorted from blood. Noted subset: CD45RA+ positively selected. This CDR3 is CSVVREALMNTEAFF. The CDR3 DNA reads as TGCAGCGTTGTAAGGGAGGCCTTGATGAACACTGAAGCTTTCTTT.